Presented here are 20 T cell receptor beta chains from one specimen sequenced in a study of blood T cell repertoires in COVID-19. Repertoires were generated with immunoSEQ multiplex PCR, while TCRdb's copy carries only in-frame clones and drops some. The data contain some 130,000 clones, roughly 83% of them singletons. Sequencing used peripheral blood. These receptors were obtained from a woman of 80 years or more with acute or convalescent COVID-19.

The chain has TRBV7-8 and TRBJ1-6, with 8 bases matching TRBD1. Germline CDR1 is SGHVS and CDR2 is FQNEAQ. Trimming at V came to 5 bases and at J to 3 bases, leaving 6 bases not matched to a gene. This CDR3 has 16 amino acids. The CDR3 is CASSVTGERYNSPLHF. DNA for the CDR3: TGTGCCAGCAGCGTGACAGGGGAACGCTATAATTCACCCCTCCACTTT.

This clone turned up a few times. The rearrangement links TRBV3-1 (or the pseudogene TRBV3-2) to TRBJ1-2; D is perhaps TRBD1 (5 bases). V was trimmed by 0 bases and J by 11 bases, leaving 13 bases between them. Germline V gives CDR1 LGHDT, CDR2 YNNKEL (reference sequence). The length of the CDR3 is 13 residues. The CDR3 reads CASSQDRAFSYTF. The CDR3 DNA sequence: TGTGCCAGCAGCCAAGACAGGGCATTCTCGTACACCTTC.

The chain employs TRBV12-3 or TRBV12-4 and TRBJ1-5; D unresolved. V was shortened by 3 bases and J by 7 bases, with 10 bases between the two germline ends. This CDR3 has 13 amino acids. The CDR3 DNA reads as TGTGCCAGCAGTTTGCGTATAACGCAGCCCCAGCATTTT. It is translated as CASSLRITQPQHF.

The rearrangement links TRBV7-9 to TRBJ1-4; possibly TRBD1 for D (5 bases). The V gene's germline CDR1 is SEHNR and CDR2 FQNEAQ (reference sequence). The CDR3 is 14 residues long. V was pared by 2 bases and J by 8 bases, with 12 bases between. CDR3 in amino acids: CASSLQGAEEKLFF. The CDR3 DNA sequence: TGTGCCAGCAGCTTACAAGGGGCCGAGGAAAAACTGTTTTTT.

V usage is TRBV9 and J usage is TRBJ2-5; perhaps TRBD2 as D (5 bases). CDR1 is SGDLS, CDR2 YYNGEE, per germline. The CDR3 is made up of 11 amino acids. The V end was cut by 3 bases, the J end by 7 bases, with 7 bases between. CDR3 coding DNA: TGTGCCAGCAGCGCCGGAGGGACCCAGTACTTC. Residues: CASSAGGTQYF.

J is TRBJ1-2 and V is TRBV29-1, with 12 bases identical to TRBD1. Trimming at V came to 3 bases and at J to 8 bases, leaving 10 bases not matched to a gene. The CDR3 totals 15 residues. The germline V gene encodes CDR1 SQVTM and CDR2 ANQGSEA. DNA of the CDR3: TGCAGCGTTGATATGAGGGGACAGGGGGCGATCGGCTACACCTTC. Its protein product is CSVDMRGQGAIGYTF.

This chain uses TRBV10-1 with TRBJ2-7; TRBD2 might be the D (5 bases). Germline V gene lookup returns CDR1 WNHNN and CDR2 SYGVQD (reference sequence). Deletions cut 2 bases from V and 0 bases from J, with 14 bases between. The CDR3 is made up of 16 amino acids. CDR3 residues: CASSEDSRALSYEQYF. In DNA, the CDR3 is TGCGCCAGCAGTGAGGATTCGCGGGCCCTCTCCTACGAGCAGTACTTC.

This sequence joins TRBV7-9 and TRBJ1-2; perhaps TRBD1 as D (6 bases). The V end lost 3 bases, the J end lost 0 bases, and 8 bases lay between the germline ends. Germline V gives CDR1 SEHNR, CDR2 FQNEAQ (reference sequence). The CDR3 length is 14 residues. The CDR3 loop reads CASSLRGSNYGYTF. For the CDR3, the DNA is TGTGCCAGCAGCTTGAGGGGGTCTAACTATGGCTACACCTTC.

The J gene is TRBJ1-5, the V gene TRBV19, with TRBD1 identical over 7 bases. J was trimmed by 4 bases and V by 6 bases; bases with no gene match: 15. Germline V gene data show CDR1 as LNHDA and CDR2 as SQIVND (reference sequence). This CDR3 has 17 amino acids. The CDR3 here is CASSPESYRGPNQPQHF. The CDR3 DNA sequence: TGTGCCAGTAGCCCCGAATCCTACAGGGGCCCGAATCAGCCCCAGCATTTT.

V is TRBV2 and J is TRBJ1-3; D call uncertain. The germline gives CDR1 SNHLY, CDR2 FYNNEI. This CDR3 has 13 amino acids. V gave up 7 bases and J gave up 4 bases, with 11 bases separating them. The CDR3 region is CASMEEAGNTIYF. The CDR3 DNA follows: TGTGCCAGCATGGAGGAGGCAGGAAACACCATATATTTT.

This sequence joins TRBV15 and TRBJ1-5, with TRBD1 identical over 10 bases. The J segment lost 2 bases and the V segment lost 3 bases, leaving 1 base of the junction unmatched. Looked up from germline, CDR1 is LNHNV and CDR2 is YYDKDF (reference sequence). This CDR3 is 15 amino acids long. This CDR3 reads CATSRTGGGNQPQHF. CDR3 sequence (DNA): TGTGCCACCAGCAGGACAGGGGGCGGCAATCAGCCCCAGCATTTT. Using reference TRBV15 and TRBJ1-5 for the parts outside the CDR3, the full variable domain is DAMVIQNPRYQVTQFGKPVTLSCSQTLNHNVMYWYQQKSSQAPKLLFHYYDKDFNNEADTPDNFQSRRPNTSFCFLDIRSPGLGDTAMYLCATSRTGGGNQPQHFGDGTRLSIL.

The CDR3 protein is CASSSSGRVYEQYF. CDR3 nucleotide sequence: TGTGCCAGCAGTTCTAGCGGGAGGGTCTACGAGCAGTACTTC. The V and J genes are TRBV27 and TRBJ2-7; 12 positions agree with TRBD2. V gave up 4 bases and J gave up 3 bases; unmatched junction bases: 1. The CDR3 loop spans 14 amino acids. Germline V gives CDR1 MNHEY, CDR2 SMNVEV (reference sequence).

The chain combines TRBV4-1 with TRBJ1-2; TRBD1 matches 8 bases. Trimming cost V 0 bases and J 5 bases; bases outside gene matches: 5. CDR1 is MGHRA and CDR2 is YSYEKL in the germline V gene. This CDR3 spans 15 amino acids. CDR3 protein: CASSQDSGTGYGYTF. The CDR3 bases are TGCGCCAGCAGCCAAGATTCCGGGACAGGATATGGCTACACCTTC.

V is TRBV29-1 and J is TRBJ1-1; D call uncertain. This CDR3 contains 13 residues. Germline CDR1 and CDR2: SQVTM and ANQGSEA. Between the trimmed V and J ends, which lost 7 bases and 0 bases, there was a span of 12 bases. This CDR3 reads CSAGELMNTEAFF. CDR3 in DNA: TGCAGCGCCGGAGAGCTCATGAACACTGAAGCTTTCTTT.

The rearrangement joins TRBV7-8 to TRBJ2-3, with TRBD2 identical over 7 bases. J gave up 2 bases and V 0 bases, and 5 bases lay outside the gene matches. This CDR3 comprises 16 residues. The V gene's germline CDR1 is SGHVS and CDR2 FQNEAQ. The chain's CDR3 is CASSLAGEGFTDTQYF. DNA of the CDR3: TGTGCCAGCAGCTTAGCAGGGGAGGGTTTCACAGATACGCAGTATTTT.

The gene calls are TRBV4-1 and TRBJ1-2, with 9 nucleotides matching TRBD1. CDR1 is MGHRA, CDR2 YSYEKL, per germline. The V segment lost 1 base and the J segment 5 bases; nucleotides outside the gene matches: 5. The CDR3 totals 15 residues. The CDR3 sequence is CASSQGQGEVYGYTF. CDR3 nucleotide sequence: TGCGCCAGCAGCCAAGGACAGGGGGAAGTGTATGGCTACACCTTC.

The chain joins TRBV23-1 to TRBJ2-1; possible D gene TRBD1, 5 bases. TRBV23-1 is marked as an open reading frame, function uncertain. V lost 6 bases and J 0 bases, leaving 15 bases between the germline ends. The CDR3 extends over 16 amino acids. The CDR3 loop is CASSRQGASSYNEQFF. CDR3 nucleotide sequence: TGCGCCAGCAGCCGCCAGGGCGCTAGCTCCTACAATGAGCAGTTCTTC.

The chain combines TRBV7-9 with TRBJ2-5, with D possibly TRBD1 on 6 matching bases. The CDR3 is 14 residues long. V was shortened by 5 bases and J by 7 bases, with 17 bases between the two germline ends. Germline V gives CDR1 SEHNR, CDR2 FQNEAQ (reference sequence). The CDR3 here is CASSPHRGSGTQYF. The CDR3 DNA follows: TGTGCCAGCAGCCCGCATAGGGGGAGCGGGACCCAGTACTTC.

This clone was seen just once. V is TRBV5-1 and J is TRBJ2-1, with 8 positions matching TRBD1. This CDR3 spans 14 amino acids. V gave up 1 base and J gave up 6 bases; unmatched junction bases: 3. From germline, CDR1 is SGHRS and CDR2 YFSETQ. CDR3 sequence reads: CASSLSTGVNEQFF. Here the CDR3 DNA reads TGCGCCAGCAGCTTGTCGACAGGGGTCAATGAGCAGTTCTTC.

The CDR3 nucleotides are TGTGCCAGTAGTATAGATCTGGGGCCGGCGAGCAATCAGCCCCAGCATTTT. This sequence encodes CASSIDLGPASNQPQHF. The genes are TRBV19 and TRBJ1-5; maybe TRBD1 (5 bases). Germline CDR1 and CDR2: LNHDA and SQIVND (reference sequence). CDR3 length: 17 amino acids. V lost 0 bases, J lost 1 base, and 13 bases lay in between.